This T cell receptor (beta chain) was identified in a study of shared clonotypes between healthy human individuals. CDR1 ENHRY and CDR2 SYGVKD come from the germline V gene. V was cut by 7 bases and J by 1 base, with 8 bases left in between. The CDR3 runs to 13 residues. For every subset, genomic DNA was evenly distributed across several immunoSEQ plates. Clones were read by immunoSEQ multiplex PCR, and TCRdb kept only the in-frame ones, dropping some. Counted here are under 2,500,000 clones, almost 96% occurring once; the ten biggest clones make up roughly 0.13%. This clone has a handful of counts. This specimen includes other DNA sequences encoding the same CDR3.

The rearrangement uses TRBV10-3 and TRBJ1-5; D remains ambiguous. This clonotype was obtained from a man between 18 and 29 years old in good health. The material sequenced was naive CD4+ T cells sorted from blood. Described subset: CD45RA+ positively selected. The CDR3 region is CAITTNSNQPQHF. The CDR3 DNA follows: TGTGCCATCACCACCAACAGCAATCAGCCCCAGCATTTT.